This T cell receptor (beta chain) was identified during a study of T cells in Graves' hyperthyroidism and ophthalmopathy (dated by TCRdb to the late 2010s). About the study as a whole: Peripheral blood was sampled at the time of initial diagnosis, prior to any treatment. To identify distinguishing TCR V-J signatures, a discovery cohort of about 100 patients was used, comprising 40 to 45 with Graves' ophthalmopathy and approximately 57 with stable Graves' hyperthyroidism. Prospective prediction of ophthalmopathy was tested in an independent validation cohort of fewer than 20 hyperthyroidism patients and 17 patients who later progressed to ophthalmopathy. The roughly 94 discovery patients were randomly split 7:3 into training and test sets. In six Graves' hyperthyroidism patients, the study also compared T-cell repertoires from thyroid tissue with T-cell repertoires from blood. Following sampling, methimazole starting at 30 mg daily was given to hyperthyroidism patients, and high-dose intravenous methylprednisolone was given to ophthalmopathy patients. The paper describes TCR Vbeta CDR3 sequencing of 135 peripheral blood samples, made up of 43 ophthalmopathy patients, approximately 76 hyperthyroidism patients and 17 progressor patients. What the research found in general, with its limitations: In cross-validation, a model built on a 13 V-J signature told ophthalmopathy apart from stable hyperthyroidism with just under 90% sensitivity and approximately 81% specificity, and in testing the same model reached 80%/75%. In validation, progression to ophthalmopathy was predicted by the model with 55% to 71% sensitivity and around 75% specificity, a median of 6.5 months before onset. Most expanded thyroid clonotypes (frequency above 0.001) were also detected in blood, suggesting blood repertoires may reflect thyroid immune responses. Sample size was not statistically predetermined, and blinding of investigators to group allocation was not performed.

Stable Graves' hyperthyroidism was defined as the absence of progression to ophthalmopathy over 18 months of follow-up. The hyperthyroidism patients were between 18 and 65 years old and newly diagnosed, with a disease duration of less than 2 months. Any patient with an uncontrolled infection, another autoimmune disease, pregnancy or lactation was excluded. Diagnoses were based on clinical symptoms, serum thyroxine and TRAb, thyroid ultrasound and orbital computed tomography. Ficoll-Paque density gradient centrifugation was used to isolate PBMCs from about 9.4 ml of fresh peripheral blood. Total RNA was extracted with Trizol reagent, and quality was checked on an Agilent 2100 Bioanalyzer. Looking up the germline V gene yields CDR1 MGHRA and CDR2 YSYEKL. The cysteine opens and the phenylalanine closes a CDR3 of 16 amino acids. Only CDR3 DNA remains: 48 bases, in frame from the first base. A distance of 14 bases separates the germline ends of V and J, which lose 0 bases and 2 bases respectively.

The TCR beta CDR3 regions were amplified from RNA transcripts. A first-round RT-PCR of the TCR CDR3 used the HTBI primer set with the Qiagen OneStep RT-PCR kit. Libraries were constructed in a second round of multiplex PCR, after which size selection and purification were carried out. Paired-end sequencing of the libraries was performed with 100 bp reads on an Illumina HiSeq2000. As for how the authors treated the data: Raw data were processed with SOAPnuke, discarding reads with adapters, uncalled bases, mean Phred below 15, or no exact constant-primer or identifier match. COPE v1.2.5 was used to merge high-quality paired reads, and clonotypes were defined as unique nucleotide sequences. Clonotypes were aligned to IMGT TRBV, TRBD and TRBJ reference segments using MiTCR v1.1. The analysis was restricted to V-J combinations with a frequency above 0.0001, which together covered 99.2% of the repertoires. The TCS score was defined as the ratio of F50 (clonal expansion) to E x V (chaos), calculated using BLOSUM62-based TCRdist between CDR3 peptides within each V-J. Welch's t-statistics and random forest reduced approximately 520 V-J features to 10 to 15, which were used in a naive Bayes classifier (R e1071). Through fastp at Q25 and MiXCR, TCRdb rebuilt clones from the public reads, retaining in-frame beta chains. Rows merge per CDR3 protein into single entries with the most common DNA and genes. The V and J calls were determined by TCRdb, not by the authors. For this sample there are around 440,000 distinct CDR3 sequences; 15% to 18% appear just once. Around 7% of the sample lies in the top ten.

Notes on this clonotype: No antigen is known for it. No base quality values were provided; no much bigger clone lies one nucleotide off.

The source is a woman between 18 and 30 years old with Graves' hyperthyroidism. This sequence uses TRBV4-1 and TRBJ2-7; the D gene is perhaps TRBD2, on 6 matching bases. Sequences were obtained from blood. The DNA sequence follows: TGCGCCAGCAGCCAAGAGCCCTTGGGGGAGGCCTACGAGCAGTACTTC. It specifies CASSQEPLGEAYEQYF.